These T cell receptor beta chains were read from a single sample in a study of blood T cell repertoires in COVID-19. Some clones are missing from TCRdb's copy, which holds only in-frame ones; the method was immunoSEQ multiplex PCR. The sample shows roughly 36,000 clones, roughly nine tenths of them seen only once. The sequencing sample was made of peripheral blood. The receptors come from a man in his sixties with active or convalescent COVID-19. CDR3s include the opening cysteine and the closing phenylalanine or tryptophan. The order of the fields is J gene, D gene, clone size, V gene, CDR3 protein, CDR3 DNA. A D gene is named only where the DNA matches it firmly. Some rows mark clone size as missing; the rest say once, few, many or name a class of expanded clone.

j_call: TRBJ2-3; d_call: TRBD1; clone_size: NA; v_call: TRBV2; cdr3_aa: CASSDLRGRGTDTQYF; cdr3_nt: TGTGCCAGCAGTGACCTCAGGGGGAGAGGCACAGATACGCAGTATTTT
j_call: TRBJ2-2; d_call: TRBD2; clone_size: NA; v_call: TRBV5-1; cdr3_aa: CASSLSGRLTGELFF; cdr3_nt: TGCGCCAGCAGCTTGAGCGGGAGGCTCACCGGGGAGCTGTTTTTT
j_call: TRBJ2-3; d_call: NA; clone_size: once; v_call: TRBV9; cdr3_aa: CASSVDQGPTDTQYF; cdr3_nt: TGTGCCAGCAGCGTAGACCAGGGCCCCACAGATACGCAGTATTTT
j_call: TRBJ1-4; d_call: TRBD1; clone_size: NA; v_call: TRBV18; cdr3_aa: CASSPPGTGGEKLFF; cdr3_nt: TGTGCCAGCTCACCACCGGGGACAGGGGGCGAAAAACTGTTTTTT
j_call: TRBJ2-7; d_call: NA; clone_size: few; v_call: TRBV10-1; cdr3_aa: CASSEGRGYEQYF; cdr3_nt: TGCGCCAGCAGTGAGGGAAGGGGGTACGAGCAGTACTTC
j_call: TRBJ1-1; d_call: NA; clone_size: NA; v_call: TRBV6-1; cdr3_aa: CASSELWNTEAFF; cdr3_nt: TGTGCCAGCAGTGAGCTATGGAACACTGAAGCTTTCTTT
j_call: TRBJ1-2; d_call: NA; clone_size: NA; v_call: TRBV28; cdr3_aa: CASSTSTHRVFW; cdr3_nt: NA
j_call: TRBJ1-1; d_call: NA; clone_size: NA; v_call: TRBV18; cdr3_aa: CASSQGLDTEAFF; cdr3_nt: TGTGCCAGCTCACAGGGGCTCGACACTGAAGCTTTCTTT
j_call: TRBJ1-2; d_call: NA; clone_size: NA; v_call: TRBV29-1; cdr3_aa: CSVYRDDGGYTF; cdr3_nt: TGCAGCGTTTACAGGGATGACGGCGGCTACACCTTC
j_call: TRBJ2-7; d_call: NA; clone_size: NA; v_call: TRBV11-3; cdr3_aa: CASSSGGSSYEQYF; cdr3_nt: TGTGCCAGCAGCTCCGGCGGGTCTTCCTACGAGCAGTACTTC
j_call: TRBJ1-2; d_call: TRBD1; clone_size: NA; v_call: TRBV5-1; cdr3_aa: CASSLSTGGDGYTF; cdr3_nt: TGCGCCAGCAGCTTGTCCACAGGGGGCGATGGCTACACCTTC
j_call: TRBJ1-3; d_call: TRBD1; clone_size: NA; v_call: TRBV28; cdr3_aa: CASKVAGTVSGNTIYF; cdr3_nt: TGTGCCAGCAAAGTCGCCGGGACAGTCTCTGGAAACACCATATATTTT
j_call: TRBJ2-1; d_call: NA; clone_size: NA; v_call: TRBV18; cdr3_aa: CASSPSPTGRNYNEQFF; cdr3_nt: TGTGCCAGCTCACCTTCCCCTACAGGGAGAAACTACAATGAGCAGTTCTTC
j_call: TRBJ2-3; d_call: TRBD2; clone_size: NA; v_call: TRBV9; cdr3_aa: CASSDGLAASTDTQYF; cdr3_nt: TGTGCCAGCAGCGACGGACTAGCAGCTAGCACAGATACGCAGTATTTT